Ten or more counts support the clone carrying this T cell receptor beta chain. This specimen belongs to a study of T-cell reconstitution after alpha-beta-depleted transplantation in children. It was with unique molecular identifiers that the TCRbeta library was prepared. TCRdb processed the PCR reads anew with MiXCR; each CDR3 protein has one entry. The table has 490,000 or so distinct CDR3 sequences, about an eighth seen once. V shed 4 bases and J shed 0 bases, with 11 bases lying between them. Germline-derived CDR1 and CDR2 are SGDLS and YYNGEE. This CDR3 has 15 residues. This TCR was sampled from a human donor who donated a stem cell graft to a child with combined immunodeficiency. The sequences come from PBMCs from the stem cell graft donor, collected from the stem cell graft. This chain joins TRBV9 and TRBJ2-1, with D tentatively TRBD1 or TRBD2 (5 bases each). This chain's CDR3 is CASSPRDRSYNEQFF. CDR3 in DNA: TGTGCCAGCAGCCCTCGGGACCGCTCCTACAATGAGCAGTTCTTC. Filled out from reference TRBV9 and TRBJ2-1, the complete variable domain reads DSGVTQTPKHLITATGQRVTLRCSPRSGDLSVYWYQQSLDQGLQFLIQYYNGEERAKGNILERFSAQQFPDLHSELNLSSLELGDSALYFCASSPRDRSYNEQFFGPGTRLTVL.